This T cell receptor beta chain stems from a study of blood T cells in healthy people across ages. Samples each had at least 5.5 micrograms of total RNA extracted. A second roughly 7 to 12 cycle PCR used barcoded and J-beta primers. Every sample gave at least 2.5 million paired-end reads containing CDR3. TCRdb used MiXCR to reprocess the 5' RACE reads, holding one entry per CDR3 protein. The sample contains 600,000 to 850,000 distinct CDR3 sequences, approximately 43% of which appear only once. Looked up from germline, CDR1 is MGHDK and CDR2 is SYGVNS. The J segment lost 10 bases and the V segment lost 8 bases, leaving 20 bases of the junction unmatched. The CDR3 runs 15 residues.

Specimen: blood. The receptor was derived from a woman aged 60-75 years in good health. The chain recombines TRBV25-1 with TRBJ2-7; 7 bases map to TRBD1. CDR3 sequence (DNA): TGTGCCAGCGGACGAGGGACAGAGGGTCGAGAAACCCAGTACTTC. This sequence encodes CASGRGTEGRETQYF.